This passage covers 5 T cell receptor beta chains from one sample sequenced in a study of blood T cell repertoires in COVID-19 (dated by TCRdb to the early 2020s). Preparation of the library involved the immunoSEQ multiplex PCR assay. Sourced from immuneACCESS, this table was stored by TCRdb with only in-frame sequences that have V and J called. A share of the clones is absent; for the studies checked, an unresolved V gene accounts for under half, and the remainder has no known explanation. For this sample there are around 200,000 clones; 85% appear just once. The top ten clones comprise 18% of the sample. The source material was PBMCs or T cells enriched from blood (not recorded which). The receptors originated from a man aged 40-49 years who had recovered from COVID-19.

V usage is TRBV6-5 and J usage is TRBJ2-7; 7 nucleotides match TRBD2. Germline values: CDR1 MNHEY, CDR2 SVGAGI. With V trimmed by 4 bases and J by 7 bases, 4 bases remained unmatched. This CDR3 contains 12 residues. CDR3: CASSSQLAEQYF. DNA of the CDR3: TGTGCCAGCAGTTCTCAACTAGCGGAGCAGTACTTC.

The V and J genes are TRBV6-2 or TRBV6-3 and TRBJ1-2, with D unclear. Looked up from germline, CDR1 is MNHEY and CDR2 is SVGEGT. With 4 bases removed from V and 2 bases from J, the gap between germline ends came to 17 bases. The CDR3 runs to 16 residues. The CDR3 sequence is CASSSPRESVNYGYTF. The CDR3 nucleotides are TGTGCCAGCAGTTCGCCTCGGGAGTCCGTGAACTATGGCTACACCTTC.

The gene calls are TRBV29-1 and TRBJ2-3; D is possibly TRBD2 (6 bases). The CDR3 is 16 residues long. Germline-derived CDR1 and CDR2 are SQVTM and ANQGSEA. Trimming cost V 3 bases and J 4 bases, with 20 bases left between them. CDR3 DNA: TGCAGCGTTGATTTCGGTCGTAGGGGAGGAGCAGATACGCAGTATTTT. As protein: CSVDFGRRGGADTQYF.

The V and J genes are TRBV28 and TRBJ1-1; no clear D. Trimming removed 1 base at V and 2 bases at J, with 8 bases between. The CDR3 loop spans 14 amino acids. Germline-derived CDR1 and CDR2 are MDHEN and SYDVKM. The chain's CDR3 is CASSLSVVNTEAFF. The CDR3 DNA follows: TGTGCCAGCAGTTTATCTGTCGTAAACACTGAAGCTTTCTTT.

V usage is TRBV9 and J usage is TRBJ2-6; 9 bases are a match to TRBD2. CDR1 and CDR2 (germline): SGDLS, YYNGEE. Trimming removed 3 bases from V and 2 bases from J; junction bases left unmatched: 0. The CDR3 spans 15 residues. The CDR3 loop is CASSASGAGANVLTF. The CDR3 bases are TGTGCCAGCAGCGCTAGCGGGGCTGGGGCCAACGTCCTGACTTTC.